Following are 17 T cell receptor beta chains from one sample sequenced in a study of CD8+ T cells in alopecia areata (dated by TCRdb to 2017 to 2018). The intended sense of this specimen's time point label: baseline before oral tofacitinib. Library preparation used the immunoSEQ multiplex PCR assay. RNA was extracted from all samples and reverse transcribed into cDNA, which served as template for TCR sequencing. TCRdb holds this immuneACCESS table with in-frame rearrangements only. Some clones are missing; in checked studies, unresolved V genes explain under half, and the rest has no known cause. The sample data list 45,000 to 70,000 clones, and about 96% of these were observed just once. Under 30% of the sample goes to the ten largest clones. The specimen comprised CD8+ T cells sorted from blood, sampled at week 0. The receptors shown here come from a human donor with alopecia areata.

The chain couples TRBV7-8 to TRBJ2-2, with 7 bases aligning to TRBD1. Trimming removed 3 bases from V and 3 bases from J; junction bases left unmatched: 4. CDR1 and CDR2 from the germline V gene are SGHVS and FQNEAQ. The CDR3 contains 15 residues. Here the CDR3 DNA reads TGTGCCAGCAGCTTGAGGGGGCATGACACCGGGGAGCTGTTTTTT. Translation gives CASSLRGHDTGELFF.

The gene calls are TRBV7-9 and TRBJ2-1, with no clear D. The germline CDR1 and CDR2 sequences are SEHNR and FQNEAQ (reference sequence). V shed 3 bases and J shed 6 bases, with 12 bases lying between them. This CDR3 has 14 amino acids. CDR3: CASSLTGSPNEQFF. The CDR3, as DNA: TGTGCCAGCAGCTTGACGGGTAGTCCCAATGAGCAGTTCTTC.

This clone was found once. The rearrangement links TRBV4-3 to TRBJ2-3; TRBD1 matches 9 bases. Germline V gene lookup returns CDR1 LGHNA and CDR2 YSLEER. The J segment lost 4 bases and the V segment lost 4 bases, leaving 3 bases of the junction unmatched. The CDR3 sequence is 14 residues long. The CDR3 is CASSPTGGSDTQYF. The CDR3 DNA reads TGCGCCAGCAGCCCGACAGGGGGTTCAGATACGCAGTATTTT.

This chain joins TRBV27 and TRBJ2-7; D ambiguous. This CDR3 contains 14 residues. Germline lookup yields CDR1 MNHEY and CDR2 SMNVEV (reference sequence). V was shortened by 4 bases and J by 0 bases, with 10 bases between the two germline ends. CDR3 sequence: CASSYLGNSYEQYF. In DNA form, the CDR3 reads TGTGCCAGCAGTTATTTGGGGAACTCCTACGAGCAGTACTTC.

The V gene is TRBV7-9, the J gene TRBJ2-1; unclear D gene. The V gene lost 4 bases and the J gene lost 0 bases, with 13 bases spanning the gap. The CDR3 spans 16 residues. CDR1 and CDR2 (germline): SEHNR, FQNEAQ (reference sequence). DNA of the CDR3: TGTGCCAGCAGCTCTCCCGTTCTAAGCTCCTACAATGAGCAGTTCTTC. This codes for CASSSPVLSSYNEQFF.

Written as DNA, the CDR3 is TGTGCCAGCAGCCGACAGGGCGGCACAGATACGCAGTATTTT. Protein product: CASSRQGGTDTQYF. This chain connects TRBV11-2 to TRBJ2-3, with TRBD1 matching 7 bases. Germline lookup yields CDR1 SGHAT and CDR2 FQNNGV. This CDR3 is 14 amino acids long. The junction had 3 bases not matched to a gene; V was cut back by 5 bases and J by 1 base.

This sequence joins TRBV19 and TRBJ2-1, with TRBD2 matching 9 bases. Germline trimming cut 5 bases from V and 4 bases from J; bases unmatched to any gene: 6. CDR3 length: 15 residues. Germline CDR1 LNHDA, CDR2 SQIVND (reference sequence). CDR3 nucleotide sequence: TGTGCCAGTAGTGTTAGCGGGGGCCCGTACAATGAGCAGTTCTTC. This codes for CASSVSGGPYNEQFF.

By frequency in the sample, this clone is medium-sized (0.01 to 0.1%). The chain carries TRBV7-9 and TRBJ2-5; 7 bases match TRBD2. Germline V gene lookup returns CDR1 SEHNR and CDR2 FQNEAQ (reference sequence). The trim removed 4 bases at V and 1 base at J, leaving 3 bases unmatched. The length of the CDR3 is 14 residues. CDR3 nucleotide sequence: TGTGCCAGCAGCTGGCTAGCGGCCCAAGAGACCCAGTACTTC. It translates to CASSWLAAQETQYF.

The gene calls are TRBV6-4 and TRBJ1-2; D is ambiguous. The V and J ends lost 2 bases and 1 base respectively, with 2 bases between them. Looked up from germline, CDR1 is MRHNA and CDR2 is SNTAGT. The CDR3 extends over 12 amino acids. The CDR3 spells CASSDGNYGYTF. In DNA, the CDR3 is TGTGCCAGCAGTGACGGTAACTATGGCTACACCTTC.

This clone appeared once. The CDR3 loop is CASSFVGQNTQYF. CDR3 sequence (DNA): TGTGCCAGCAGCTTCGTCGGGCAGAATACGCAGTATTTT. The chain employs TRBV7-9 and TRBJ2-3; unclear D gene. Looked up from germline, CDR1 is SEHNR and CDR2 is FQNEAQ (reference sequence). The germline V and J ends were trimmed by 3 bases and 7 bases, with 11 bases remaining between them. The CDR3 sequence is 13 residues long.

DNA of the CDR3: TGTGCCAGCACGGCGGGGGGGTGGACCGGGGAGCTGTTTTTT. It codes for CASTAGGWTGELFF. The chain recombines TRBV27 with TRBJ2-2; 9 bases line up with TRBD2. Germline trimming cut 7 bases from V and 5 bases from J; bases unmatched to any gene: 5. This CDR3 region has 14 residues. The germline V gene has CDR1 MNHEY and CDR2 SMNVEV (reference sequence).

This clone was observed a single time. The V call is TRBV4-1, the J call TRBJ2-7; D perhaps matches TRBD1 (5 bases). Germline CDR1 and CDR2: MGHRA and YSYEKL. Trimming took off 4 bases at V and 3 bases at J, with 19 bases between the two ends. This CDR3 comprises 16 residues. The CDR3 sequence: CASSPFFGQGSYEQYF. The CDR3 DNA follows: TGCGCCAGCAGCCCCTTCTTCGGGCAGGGAAGCTACGAGCAGTACTTC.

J is TRBJ2-1 and V is TRBV27, with D possibly TRBD2 on 7 matching bases. Per germline, CDR1 MNHEY and CDR2 SMNVEV (reference sequence). V was shortened by 5 bases and J by 2 bases, with 13 bases between the two germline ends. The CDR3 totals 15 residues. The CDR3 coding sequence is TGTGCCAGCAGTCCGTCGGGGGGCGCCTACAATGAGCAGTTCTTC. The encoded protein is CASSPSGGAYNEQFF.

This chain links TRBV9 with TRBJ2-1, with D perhaps TRBD2 (7 bases). The CDR3 consists of 15 residues. Germline lookup yields CDR1 SGDLS and CDR2 YYNGEE. V lost 5 bases and J lost 0, with 12 bases in between. The chain's CDR3 is CASSGGGHSYNEQFF. The CDR3 nucleotides are TGTGCCAGCAGTGGCGGGGGCCACTCCTACAATGAGCAGTTCTTC.

The rearrangement links TRBV4-3 to TRBJ1-3, with a tentative D call TRBD1 (5 bases). Between the trimmed V and J ends, which lost 0 bases and 10 bases, there was a span of 10 bases. Germline CDR1 LGHNA, CDR2 YSLEER. CDR3 length equals 13 residues. CDR3 in DNA: TGCGCCAGCAGCCAAGATATTGGGGGAACCATATATTTT. Its translation: CASSQDIGGTIYF.

The V call is TRBV11-2, the J call TRBJ2-5; D tentatively fits TRBD1 or TRBD2 (5 bases each). The CDR3 runs to 15 residues. V lost 3 bases, J lost 1 base, and 12 bases lay in between. The germline V gene has CDR1 SGHAT and CDR2 FQNNGV. The CDR3 nucleotides read TGTGCCAGCAGCTTTGGTGGGGGTATCCAAGAGACCCAGTACTTC. As protein: CASSFGGGIQETQYF. The whole variable domain, filled in from reference TRBV11-2 and TRBJ2-5, reads EAGVAQSPRYKIIEKRQSVAFWCNPISGHATLYWYQQILGQGPKLLIQFQNNGVVDDSQLPKDRFSAERLKGVDSTLKIQPAKLEDSAVYLCASSFGGGIQETQYFGPGTRLLVL.

V and J are TRBV19 and TRBJ2-7; D might be TRBD1 (5 bases). CDR1 and CDR2 (germline): LNHDA, SQIVND (reference sequence). The ends were cut back, 6 bases at V and 3 bases at J, with 12 bases in the middle. The CDR3 loop spans 13 amino acids. The CDR3 loop reads CASSHPDSYEQYF. CDR3 nucleotide sequence: TGTGCCAGTAGCCACCCCGACAGCTACGAGCAGTACTTC.